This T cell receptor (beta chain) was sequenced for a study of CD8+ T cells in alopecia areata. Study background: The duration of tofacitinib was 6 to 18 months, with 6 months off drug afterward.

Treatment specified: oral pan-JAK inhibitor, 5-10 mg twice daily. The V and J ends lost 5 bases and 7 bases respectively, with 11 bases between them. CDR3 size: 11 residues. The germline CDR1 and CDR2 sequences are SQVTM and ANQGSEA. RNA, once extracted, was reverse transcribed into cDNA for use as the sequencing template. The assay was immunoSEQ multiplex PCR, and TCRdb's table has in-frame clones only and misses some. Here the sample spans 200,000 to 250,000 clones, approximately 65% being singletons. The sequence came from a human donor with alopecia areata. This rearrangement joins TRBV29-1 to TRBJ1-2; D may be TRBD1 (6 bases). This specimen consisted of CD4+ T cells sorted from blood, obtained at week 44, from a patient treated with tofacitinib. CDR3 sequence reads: CSVLQGFGYTF. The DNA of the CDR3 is TGCAGCGTTTTACAGGGTTTTGGCTACACCTTC. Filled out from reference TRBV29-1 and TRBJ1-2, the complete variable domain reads SAVISQKPSRDICQRGTSLTIQCQVDSQVTMMFWYRQQPGQSLTLIATANQGSEATYESGFVIDKFPISRPNLTFSTLTVSNMSPEDSSIYLCSVLQGFGYTFGSGTRLTVV.